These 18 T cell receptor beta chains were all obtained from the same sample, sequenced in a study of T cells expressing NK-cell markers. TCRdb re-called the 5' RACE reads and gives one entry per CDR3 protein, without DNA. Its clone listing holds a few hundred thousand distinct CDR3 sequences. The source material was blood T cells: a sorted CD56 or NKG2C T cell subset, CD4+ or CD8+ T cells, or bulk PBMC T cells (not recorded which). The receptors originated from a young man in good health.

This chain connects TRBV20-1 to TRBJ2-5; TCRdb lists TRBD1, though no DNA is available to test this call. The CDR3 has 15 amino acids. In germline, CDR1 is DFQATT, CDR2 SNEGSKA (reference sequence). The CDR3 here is CSASGDREDQETQYF.

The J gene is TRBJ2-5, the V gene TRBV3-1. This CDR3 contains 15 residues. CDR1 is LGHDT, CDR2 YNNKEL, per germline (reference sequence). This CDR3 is CASSQRGSAQETQYF.

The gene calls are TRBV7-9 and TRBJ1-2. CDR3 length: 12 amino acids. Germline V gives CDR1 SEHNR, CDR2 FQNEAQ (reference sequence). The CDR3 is CATKQKGGGYTF.

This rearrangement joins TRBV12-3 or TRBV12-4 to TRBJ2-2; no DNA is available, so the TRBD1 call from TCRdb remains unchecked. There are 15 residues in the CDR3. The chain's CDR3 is CASSLGTGLGGELFF.

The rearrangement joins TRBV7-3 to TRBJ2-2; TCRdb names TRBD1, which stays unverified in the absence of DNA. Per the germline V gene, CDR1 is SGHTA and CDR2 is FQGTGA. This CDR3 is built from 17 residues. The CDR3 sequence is CASSVTPGTGPTGELFF.

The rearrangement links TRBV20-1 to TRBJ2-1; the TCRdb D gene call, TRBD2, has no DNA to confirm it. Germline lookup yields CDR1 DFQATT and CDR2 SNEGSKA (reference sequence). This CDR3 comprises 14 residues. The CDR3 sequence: CSAVQLAGRMEQFF.

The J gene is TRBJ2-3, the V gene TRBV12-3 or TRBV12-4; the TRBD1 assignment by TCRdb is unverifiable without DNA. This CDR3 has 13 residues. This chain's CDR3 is CASSSAQGDTQYF.

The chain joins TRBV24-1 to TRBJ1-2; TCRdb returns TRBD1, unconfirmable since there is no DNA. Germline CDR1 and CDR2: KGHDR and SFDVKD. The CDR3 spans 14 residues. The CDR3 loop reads CATSDGRGFVGYTF.

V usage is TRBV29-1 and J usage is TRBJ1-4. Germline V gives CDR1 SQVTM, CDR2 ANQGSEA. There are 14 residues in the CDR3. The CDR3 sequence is CSVGTLILGEKLFF.

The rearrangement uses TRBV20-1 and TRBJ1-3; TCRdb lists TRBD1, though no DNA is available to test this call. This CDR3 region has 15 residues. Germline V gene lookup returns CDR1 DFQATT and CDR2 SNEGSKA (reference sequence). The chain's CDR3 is CSAVPDRNGGNTIYF.

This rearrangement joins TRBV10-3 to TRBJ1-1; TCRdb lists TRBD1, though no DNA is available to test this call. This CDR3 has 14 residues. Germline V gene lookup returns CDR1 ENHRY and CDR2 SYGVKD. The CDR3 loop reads CAITGTGPGTEAFF.

The CDR3 region is CAIGSYGGGVDEQFF. The genes are TRBV10-3 and TRBJ2-1; the D call of TRBD2 rests on TCRdb alone, since no DNA is present to check it. The CDR3 sequence is 15 residues long. Germline V gene lookup returns CDR1 ENHRY and CDR2 SYGVKD.

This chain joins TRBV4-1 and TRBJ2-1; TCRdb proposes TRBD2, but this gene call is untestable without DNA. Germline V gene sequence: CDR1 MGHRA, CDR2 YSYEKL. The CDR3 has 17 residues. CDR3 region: CASSQEGSGLGFNEQFF.

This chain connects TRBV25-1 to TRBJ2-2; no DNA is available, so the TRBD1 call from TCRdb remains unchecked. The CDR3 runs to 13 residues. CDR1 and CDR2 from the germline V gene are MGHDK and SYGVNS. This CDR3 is CASRGAGTGELFF.

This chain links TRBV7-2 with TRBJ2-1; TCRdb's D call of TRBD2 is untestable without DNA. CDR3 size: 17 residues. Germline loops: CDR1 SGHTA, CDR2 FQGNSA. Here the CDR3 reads CASSLWGSGIRRNEQFF.

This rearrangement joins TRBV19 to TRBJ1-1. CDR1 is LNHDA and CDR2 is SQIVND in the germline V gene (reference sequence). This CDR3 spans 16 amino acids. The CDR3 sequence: CASSPTPINTLFEAFF.

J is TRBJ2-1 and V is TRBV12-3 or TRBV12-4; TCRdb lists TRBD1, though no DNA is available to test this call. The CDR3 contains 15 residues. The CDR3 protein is CASSPTREWFDEQFF.

CDR3 in amino acids: CAWTSGTPQTFF. The chain joins TRBV30 to TRBJ2-1; TCRdb picks TRBD1, but there is no DNA to check that call. The CDR3 loop spans 12 amino acids. Germline-derived CDR1 and CDR2 are GTSNPN and SVGIG (reference sequence).